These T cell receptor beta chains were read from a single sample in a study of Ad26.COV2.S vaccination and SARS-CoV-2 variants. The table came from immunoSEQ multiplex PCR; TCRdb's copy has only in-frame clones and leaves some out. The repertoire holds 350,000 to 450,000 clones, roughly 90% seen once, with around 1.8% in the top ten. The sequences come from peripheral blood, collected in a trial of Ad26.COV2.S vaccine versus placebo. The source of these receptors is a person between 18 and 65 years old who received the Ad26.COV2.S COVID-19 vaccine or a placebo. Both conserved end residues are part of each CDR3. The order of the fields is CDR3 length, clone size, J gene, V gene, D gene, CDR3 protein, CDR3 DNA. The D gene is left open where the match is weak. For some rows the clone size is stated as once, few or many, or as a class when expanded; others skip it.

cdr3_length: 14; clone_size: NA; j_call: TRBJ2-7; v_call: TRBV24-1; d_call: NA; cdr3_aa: CATSAGDTAYEQYF; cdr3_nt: TGTGCCACCAGTGCGGGGGACACGGCCTACGAGCAGTACTTC
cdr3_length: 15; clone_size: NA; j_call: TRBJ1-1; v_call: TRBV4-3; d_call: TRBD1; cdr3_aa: CASSQTTGTGGFAFF; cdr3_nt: TGCGCCAGCAGCCAAACTACCGGGACAGGGGGCTTTGCTTTCTTT
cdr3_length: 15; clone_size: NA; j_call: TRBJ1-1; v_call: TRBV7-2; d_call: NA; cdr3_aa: CASSSRGTLNTEAFF; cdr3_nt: TGTGCCAGCAGCTCTCGAGGGACCCTGAACACTGAAGCTTTCTTT
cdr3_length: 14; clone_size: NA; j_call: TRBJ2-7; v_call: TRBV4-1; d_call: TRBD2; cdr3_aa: CASSQGLAGYEQYF; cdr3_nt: TGCGCCAGCAGCCAAGGACTAGCGGGCTACGAGCAGTACTTC
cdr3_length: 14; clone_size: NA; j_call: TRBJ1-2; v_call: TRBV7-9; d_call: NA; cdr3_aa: CASSLVTENYGYTF; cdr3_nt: TGTGCCAGCAGCTTAGTGACAGAGAACTATGGCTACACCTTC
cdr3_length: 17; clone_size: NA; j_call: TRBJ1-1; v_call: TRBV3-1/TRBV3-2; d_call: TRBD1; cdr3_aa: CASSLPDRGRPNTEAFF; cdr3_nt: TGTGCCAGCAGCCTACCAGACAGGGGGCGGCCGAACACTGAAGCTTTCTTT
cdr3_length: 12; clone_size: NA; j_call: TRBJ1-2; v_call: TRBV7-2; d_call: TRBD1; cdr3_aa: CASSLDWSGGTF; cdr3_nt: TGTGCCAGCAGCTTAGATTGGTCAGGGGGCACCTTC
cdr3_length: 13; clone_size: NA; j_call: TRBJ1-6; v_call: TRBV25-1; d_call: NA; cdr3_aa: CASSDPLNSPLHF; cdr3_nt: TGTGCCAGCAGTGACCCCTTAAACTCACCCCTCCACTTT
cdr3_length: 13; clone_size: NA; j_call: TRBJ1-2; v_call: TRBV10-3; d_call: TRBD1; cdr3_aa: CAISRQGDYGYTF; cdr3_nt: TGTGCCATCAGTCGACAGGGCGACTATGGCTACACCTTC
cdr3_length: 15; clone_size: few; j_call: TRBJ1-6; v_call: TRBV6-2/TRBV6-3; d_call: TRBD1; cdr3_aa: CASSGSWTGVSPLHF; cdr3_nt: TGTGCCAGCAGTGGGTCGTGGACAGGGGTTTCACCCCTCCACTTT
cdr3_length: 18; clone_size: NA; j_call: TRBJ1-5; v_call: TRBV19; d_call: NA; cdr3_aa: CASSWSGQDDYSNQPQHF; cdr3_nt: TGTGCCAGTAGTTGGTCGGGGCAGGACGATTATAGCAATCAGCCCCAGCATTTT
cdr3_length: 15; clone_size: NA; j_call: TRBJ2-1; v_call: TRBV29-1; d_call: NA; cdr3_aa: CSVEAPMNPLDEQFF; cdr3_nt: TGCAGCGTTGAAGCCCCGATGAACCCCCTCGATGAGCAGTTCTTC
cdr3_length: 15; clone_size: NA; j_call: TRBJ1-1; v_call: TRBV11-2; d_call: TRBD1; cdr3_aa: CASSLMAGQPGEDFF; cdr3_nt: TGTGCCAGCAGCTTAATGGCGGGACAGCCCGGCGAGGATTTCTTT
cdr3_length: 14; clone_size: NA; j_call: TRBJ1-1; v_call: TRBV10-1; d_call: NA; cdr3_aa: CASSDGGAPTEAFF; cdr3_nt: TGCGCCAGCAGTGACGGCGGTGCGCCCACTGAAGCTTTCTTT
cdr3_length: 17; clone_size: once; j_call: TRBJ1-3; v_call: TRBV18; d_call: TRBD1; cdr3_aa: CASSLIPQGQGRNTIYF; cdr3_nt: TGTGCCAGCTCACTTATTCCTCAAGGACAGGGGAGAAACACCATATATTTT
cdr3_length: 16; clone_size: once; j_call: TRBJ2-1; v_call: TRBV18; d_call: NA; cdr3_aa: CASSPPDRKGTDEQFF; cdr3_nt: TGTGCCAGCTCACCACCAGACAGGAAGGGCACCGATGAGCAGTTCTTC
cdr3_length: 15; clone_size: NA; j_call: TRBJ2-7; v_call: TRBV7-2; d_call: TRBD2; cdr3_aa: CASSSSGTTYYEQYF; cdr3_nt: TGTGCCAGCAGCTCCTCCGGGACTACTTACTACGAGCAGTACTTC
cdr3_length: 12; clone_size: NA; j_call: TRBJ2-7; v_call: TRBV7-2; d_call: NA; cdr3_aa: CASSLLDYEQYF; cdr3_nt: TGTGCCAGCAGCTTACTCGACTACGAGCAGTACTTC
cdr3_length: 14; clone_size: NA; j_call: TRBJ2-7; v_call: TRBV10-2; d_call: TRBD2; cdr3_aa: CASRGLAGAYEQYF; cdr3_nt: TGCGCCAGCAGAGGACTAGCGGGAGCCTACGAGCAGTACTTC
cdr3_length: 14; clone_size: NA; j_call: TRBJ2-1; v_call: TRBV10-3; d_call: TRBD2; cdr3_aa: CAIMAGESYNEQFF; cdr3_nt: TGTGCCATCATGGCGGGGGAGTCCTACAATGAGCAGTTCTTC
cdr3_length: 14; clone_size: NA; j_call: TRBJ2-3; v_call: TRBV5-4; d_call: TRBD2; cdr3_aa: CASSSRGGLDTQYF; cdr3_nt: TGTGCCAGCAGCTCGCGGGGGGGCCTAGATACGCAGTATTTT
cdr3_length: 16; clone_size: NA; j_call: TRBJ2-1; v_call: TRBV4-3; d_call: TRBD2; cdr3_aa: CASSRKTSGGVNEQFF; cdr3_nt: TGCGCCAGCAGCCGCAAGACTAGCGGGGGAGTCAATGAGCAGTTCTTC
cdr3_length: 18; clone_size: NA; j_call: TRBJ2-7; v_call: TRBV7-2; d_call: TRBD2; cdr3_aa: CASSLDGGLAGVYYEQYF; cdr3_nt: TGTGCCAGCAGCTTAGACGGGGGACTAGCGGGGGTTTACTACGAGCAGTACTTC
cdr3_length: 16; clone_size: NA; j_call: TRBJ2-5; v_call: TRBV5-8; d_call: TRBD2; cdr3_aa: CASSRGTSGGEETQYF; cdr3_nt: TGTGCCAGCAGCCGTGGGACTAGCGGGGGGGAAGAGACCCAGTACTTC
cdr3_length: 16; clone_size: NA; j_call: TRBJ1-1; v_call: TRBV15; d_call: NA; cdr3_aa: CATSRGRGGRNTEAFF; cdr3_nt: TGTGCCACCAGCAGGGGCAGGGGAGGTCGGAACACTGAAGCTTTCTTT
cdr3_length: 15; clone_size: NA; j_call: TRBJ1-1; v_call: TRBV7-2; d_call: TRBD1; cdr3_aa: CASSLTGTVGTEAFF; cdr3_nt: TGTGCCAGCAGCCTCACGGGGACAGTAGGGACTGAAGCTTTCTTT
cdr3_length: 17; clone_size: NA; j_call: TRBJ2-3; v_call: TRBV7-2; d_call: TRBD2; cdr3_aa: CASSPRRLAGAKDTQYF; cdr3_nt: TGTGCCAGCAGTCCGCGAAGGCTAGCGGGGGCCAAAGATACGCAGTATTTT
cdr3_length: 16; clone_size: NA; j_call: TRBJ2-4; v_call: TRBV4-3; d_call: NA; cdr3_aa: CASSQGSTTTSYIQYF; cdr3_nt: TGCGCCAGCAGCCAAGGATCTACAACGACAAGTTACATTCAGTACTTC
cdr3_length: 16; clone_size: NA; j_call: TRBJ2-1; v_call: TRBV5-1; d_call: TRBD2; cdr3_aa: CASSPAGLADYNEQFF; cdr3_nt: TGCGCCAGCAGCCCGGCGGGACTAGCGGATTACAATGAGCAGTTCTTC
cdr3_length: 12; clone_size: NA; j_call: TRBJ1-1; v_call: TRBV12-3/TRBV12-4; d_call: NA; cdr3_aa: CASSSGETEAFF; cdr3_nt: TGTGCCAGCAGTTCAGGGGAGACTGAAGCTTTCTTT
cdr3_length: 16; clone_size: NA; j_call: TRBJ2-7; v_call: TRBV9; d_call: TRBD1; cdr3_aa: CASSVAGGQGFYEQYF; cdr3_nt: TGTGCCAGCAGCGTAGCTGGGGGACAGGGATTCTACGAGCAGTACTTC
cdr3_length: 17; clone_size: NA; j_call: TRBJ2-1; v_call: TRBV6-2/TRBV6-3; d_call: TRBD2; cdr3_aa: CASSSALGGGASNEQFF; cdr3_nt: TGTGCCAGCAGCTCCGCCCTCGGCGGGGGGGCGAGCAATGAGCAGTTCTTC
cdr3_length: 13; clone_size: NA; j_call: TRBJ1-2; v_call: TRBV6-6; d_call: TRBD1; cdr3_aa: CASSQQGSYGYTF; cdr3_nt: TGTGCCAGCAGTCAACAGGGGTCCTATGGCTACACCTTC
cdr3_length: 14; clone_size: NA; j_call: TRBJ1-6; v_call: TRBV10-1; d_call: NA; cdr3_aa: CANDPGRENSPLHF; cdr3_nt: TGCGCCAACGACCCCGGCAGGGAAAATTCACCCCTCCACTTT
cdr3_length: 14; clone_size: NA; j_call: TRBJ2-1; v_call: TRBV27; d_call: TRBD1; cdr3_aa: CASGTGAAYNEQFF; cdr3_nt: TGTGCCAGCGGAACAGGGGCGGCCTACAATGAGCAGTTCTTC
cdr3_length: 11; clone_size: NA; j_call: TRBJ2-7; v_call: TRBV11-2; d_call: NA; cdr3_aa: CASSLVYEQYF; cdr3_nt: TGTGCCAGCAGCTTAGTTTACGAGCAGTACTTC
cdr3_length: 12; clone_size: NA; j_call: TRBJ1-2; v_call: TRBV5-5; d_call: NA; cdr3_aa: CASSSGTAIYTF; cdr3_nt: TGTGCCAGCAGCTCCGGGACGGCCATCTACACCTTC
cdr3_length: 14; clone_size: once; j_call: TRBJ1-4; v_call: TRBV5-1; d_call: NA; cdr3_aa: CASSLQTTNEKLFF; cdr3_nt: TGCGCCAGCAGCTTGCAGACAACTAATGAAAAACTGTTTTTT
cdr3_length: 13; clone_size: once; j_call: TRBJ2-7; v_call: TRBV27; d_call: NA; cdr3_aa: CASSYGVEYEQYF; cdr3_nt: TGTGCCAGCAGTTATGGGGTAGAGTACGAGCAGTACTTC